These T cell receptor beta chains were read from a single sample in a study of CD8+ T cells in alopecia areata. This table comes from immunoSEQ multiplex PCR, and its TCRdb copy is limited to in-frame clones, with some not included. Of about 76,000 clones in the sample, around two thirds were seen once. The input for sequencing was CD8+ T cells sorted from blood, taken at week 24, from a patient treated with tofacitinib. Receptors originate from a human donor with alopecia areata. Both conserved end residues are part of each CDR3. The D gene is left open where the match is weak. The size field is filled for only some rows; it gives once, few, many or a size class.

size	D	V	J	CDR3	DNA
.	TRBD1	TRBV4-3	TRBJ1-2	CASSQGQGAGYGYTF	TGCGCCAGCAGCCAGGGACAGGGCGCAGGCTATGGCTACACCTTC
few	TRBD1	TRBV19	TRBJ1-4	CASSRSLGTVNEKLFF	TGTGCCAGTAGTCGGTCACTCGGGACAGTTAATGAAAAACTGTTTTTT
.	.	TRBV27	TRBJ1-5	CASSFASYSNQPQHF	TGTGCCAGCAGTTTTGCAAGCTATAGCAATCAGCCCCAGCATTTT
.	.	TRBV27	TRBJ1-2	CASSISGSYGYTF	TGTGCCAGCAGTATCTCAGGGAGCTATGGCTACACCTTC
.	.	TRBV7-9	TRBJ1-1	CASSPSAGAFF	TGTGCCAGCAGCCCCTCTGCGGGAGCTTTCTTT
.	.	TRBV27	TRBJ2-5	CASSATYRVGETQYF	TGTGCCAGCAGTGCCACCTACAGGGTTGGAGAGACCCAGTACTTC
.	.	TRBV5-1	TRBJ2-1	CASSFWQGQYNEQFF	TGCGCCAGCAGCTTCTGGCAGGGTCAGTACAATGAGCAGTTCTTC
.	.	TRBV7-9	TRBJ1-1	CASRSGVNTEAFF	TGTGCCAGCAGGTCAGGGGTGAACACTGAAGCTTTCTTT
.	.	TRBV6-5	TRBJ2-7	CASSYGAIDEQYF	TGTGCCAGCAGTTATGGGGCAATCGACGAGCAGTACTTC
.	TRBD1	TRBV9	TRBJ2-7	CASSVGTAYEQYF	TGTGCCAGCAGCGTTGGGACAGCCTACGAGCAGTACTTC